The 16 T cell receptor beta chains presented below share a single source sample, sequenced in a study of control samples from healthy donors and cancer patients. Measured with immunoSEQ multiplex PCR; TCRdb has only the in-frame clones, and not every one. The sample shows fewer than 200,000 clones, 90% to 95% of them seen only once. Material for sequencing was PBMCs. The receptors were sampled from a man aged 55 to 70 with colorectal cancer.

This chain connects TRBV9 to TRBJ1-1, with 8 bases matching TRBD1. V lost 0 bases and J lost 5; bases outside the gene matches: 12. This CDR3 contains 17 residues. Germline-derived CDR1 and CDR2 are SGDLS and YYNGEE. This CDR3 reads CASSVAAGGVVWTEAFF. The CDR3 DNA reads TGTGCCAGCAGCGTAGCGGCAGGGGGCGTGGTGTGGACTGAAGCTTTCTTT.

The J gene is TRBJ1-3, the V gene TRBV19; no firm D call. The CDR3 consists of 12 residues. From germline, CDR1 is LNHDA and CDR2 SQIVND (reference sequence). Trimming cost V 9 bases and J 2 bases, with 8 bases left between them. The CDR3 bases are TGTGCCAGCCAGGCTACTGGAAACACCATATATTTT. This encodes CASQATGNTIYF.

CDR3 in amino acids: CASSGGTGVDYGYTF. The CDR3 DNA reads as TGCGCCAGCAGCGGCGGGACAGGGGTTGACTATGGCTACACCTTC. The chain recombines TRBV5-1 with TRBJ1-2; TRBD1 matches at 10 bases. V lost 4 bases to trimming and J lost 3 bases; unmatched junction nucleotides: 6. The CDR3 totals 15 residues. Germline V gene data show CDR1 as SGHRS and CDR2 as YFSETQ. The full variable domain, rest sourced from reference TRBV5-1 and TRBJ1-2, is KAGVTQTPRYLIKTRGQQVTLSCSPISGHRSVSWYQQTPGQGLQFLFEYFSETQRNKGNFPGRFSGRQFSNSRSEMNVSTLELGDSALYLCASSGGTGVDYGYTFGSGTRLTVV.

Worth noting for this clone: This CDR3 is also generated by other DNA sequences in the sample. The rearrangement uses TRBV11-2 and TRBJ2-1; tentatively, D is TRBD2 (5 bases). V was pared by 4 bases and J by 7 bases, with 8 bases between. CDR3 length: 12 residues. The germline CDR1 and CDR2 sequences are SGHAT and FQNNGV. The chain's CDR3 is CASSSSGNEQFF. In DNA, the CDR3 is TGTGCCAGCAGCTCCAGCGGAAATGAGCAGTTCTTC.

This chain joins TRBV6-5 and TRBJ1-6, with 7 nucleotides matching TRBD1. This CDR3 region has 14 residues. From germline, CDR1 is MNHEY and CDR2 SVGAGI. J gave up 4 bases and V 4 bases, and 1 base lay outside the gene matches. CDR3 region: CASSWDSYNSPLHF. The CDR3 bases are TGTGCCAGCAGTTGGGACAGTTATAATTCACCCCTCCACTTT.

The V gene is TRBV5-1, the J gene TRBJ2-1, with D perhaps given as TRBD1 or TRBD2 (5 bases each). Germline CDR1 SGHRS, CDR2 YFSETQ. This CDR3 has 15 amino acids. The V gene lost 5 bases and the J gene lost 0 bases, with 12 bases spanning the gap. The CDR3 nucleotides read TGCGCCAGCAGACGGGACGCGAGCTCCTACAATGAGCAGTTCTTC. This codes for CASRRDASSYNEQFF.

V and J are TRBV19 and TRBJ1-5, with a weak D call TRBD1 (6 bases). The CDR3 is 14 residues long. V was clipped by 3 bases and J by 7 bases, with 13 bases between them. Germline CDR1 LNHDA, CDR2 SQIVND (reference sequence). The CDR3 sequence is CASSIVGGEQPQHF. The CDR3 DNA sequence: TGTGCCAGTAGTATTGTAGGGGGGGAACAGCCCCAGCATTTT.

The chain links TRBV5-1 to TRBJ1-4; 9 nucleotides match TRBD1. V shed 4 bases and J 8 bases; nucleotides not matched to a gene: 3. Germline loops: CDR1 SGHRS, CDR2 YFSETQ. The CDR3 spans 13 residues. The CDR3 is CASSRTGVEKLFF. The CDR3 coding sequence is TGCGCCAGCAGCCGGACAGGGGTGGAAAAACTGTTTTTT.

The V and J genes are TRBV29-1 and TRBJ2-1; 10 bases agree with TRBD1. The CDR3 is made up of 12 amino acids. Germline trimming cut 7 bases from V and 9 bases from J; bases unmatched to any gene: 6. Germline lookup yields CDR1 SQVTM and CDR2 ANQGSEA. The CDR3 loop reads CSARTGGGEQFF. The CDR3 DNA reads TGCAGCGCCCGGACAGGGGGAGGTGAGCAGTTCTTC.

The DNA of the CDR3 is TGTGCCAGCAGCTTAGTGGGGGTCCAAGACACTGAAGCTTTCTTT. It codes for CASSLVGVQDTEAFF. The chain carries TRBV7-9 and TRBJ1-1; TRBD1 is a possible D gene (5 bases). The CDR3 covers 15 residues. Trimming removed 1 base at V and 3 bases at J, with 12 bases between. From germline, CDR1 is SEHNR and CDR2 FQNEAQ (reference sequence).

In its sample, this clone was seen once. The J gene is TRBJ1-1, the V gene TRBV25-1; 8 positions agree with TRBD1. This CDR3 region has 13 residues. Per germline, CDR1 MGHDK and CDR2 SYGVNS. V lost 1 base to trimming and J lost 10 bases; unmatched junction nucleotides: 5. Here the CDR3 reads CASSEWDRLVAFF. For the CDR3, the DNA is TGTGCCAGCAGTGAATGGGACAGGCTGGTAGCTTTCTTT. The complete variable domain, with remaining parts taken from reference TRBV25-1 and TRBJ1-1, reads EADIYQTPRYLVIGTGKKITLECSQTMGHDKMYWYQQDPGMELHLIHYSYGVNSTEKGDLSSESTVSRIRTEHFPLTLESARPSHTSQYLCASSEWDRLVAFFGQGTRLTVV.

The rearrangement links TRBV9 to TRBJ1-5; D not resolved. The V and J ends lost 4 bases and 2 bases respectively, with 13 bases between them. CDR3 length equals 15 residues. The germline CDR1 and CDR2 sequences are SGDLS and YYNGEE. The DNA of the CDR3 is TGTGCCAGCAGCCCCGGGGTAATTGGCAATCAGCCCCAGCATTTT. It codes for CASSPGVIGNQPQHF.

V usage is TRBV12-3 or TRBV12-4 and J usage is TRBJ1-1, with D uncertain. The V end lost 3 bases, the J end lost 5 bases, and 10 bases lay between the germline ends. The CDR3 has 13 amino acids. The CDR3 spells CASSFQPETEAFF. The CDR3 nucleotides are TGTGCCAGCAGTTTCCAGCCAGAGACTGAAGCTTTCTTT.

V usage is TRBV12-3 or TRBV12-4 and J usage is TRBJ1-2; D is uncertain. V lost 5 bases and J lost 8, with 9 bases in between. The CDR3 is 11 residues long. CDR3 sequence: CASSERSGYTF. CDR3 bases: TGTGCCAGCAGTGAGAGGAGCGGCTACACCTTC.

This clone was observed a single time. The chain has TRBV10-3 and TRBJ2-1; the D call may be TRBD1 or TRBD2 (5 bases each). The CDR3 sequence is 15 residues long. CDR1 is ENHRY and CDR2 is SYGVKD in the germline V gene. Deletions cut 5 bases from V and 7 bases from J, with 18 bases between. Here the CDR3 reads CAISLRTGEGNEQFF. For the CDR3, the DNA is TGTGCCATCAGTCTCCGGACTGGAGAGGGGAATGAGCAGTTCTTC.

The chain uses TRBV5-8 and TRBJ2-1, with 8 bases matching TRBD1. The CDR3 has 16 amino acids. CDR1 SGHTS and CDR2 YDEGEE come from the germline V gene. With 6 bases clipped from V and 0 bases from J, the junction kept 8 bases outside the gene matches. CDR3 sequence reads: CASTLRQGSSYNEQFF. The CDR3 nucleotides read TGTGCCAGCACCCTCCGACAGGGGAGCTCCTACAATGAGCAGTTCTTC. Variable domain in full (rest from reference TRBV5-8 and TRBJ2-1): EAGVTQSPTHLIKTRGQQATLRCSPISGHTSVYWYQQALGLGLQFLLWYDEGEERNRGNFPPRFSGRQFPNYSSELNVNALELEDSALYLCASTLRQGSSYNEQFFGPGTRLTVL.